One and the same sample provided the 5 T cell receptor beta chains below, sequenced in a study of T cell repertoires in cytomegalovirus infection (dated by TCRdb to about 2019). The antigens for these receptors are not known. The reads were generated on an Illumina HiSeq 1500. TCRdb took the public reads, trimmed them with fastp at Q25, ran MiXCR for clone calling and kept in-frame beta chains. Records with the same CDR3 protein are collapsed into one entry carrying the most frequent genes and DNA. In all, the sample holds hundreds of thousands of distinct CDR3 sequences, and about 33% of those were seen once. The ten largest make up 18% of the sample. Reading the label with the study, this specimen's treatment or condition is: in vitro stimulation with specific CMV peptide epitopes to enrich CMV-specific T cells. The specimen was cultured PBMCs, collected from culture after CMV antigen stimulation. The receptors were gathered from a human donor in good health (CMV status not recorded). Some clones in this sample may be carry-over from other donors' samples.

The chain recombines TRBV20-1 with TRBJ2-3; D call uncertain. Germline CDR1 and CDR2: DFQATT and SNEGSKA (reference sequence). The CDR3 consists of 12 residues. With 0 bases removed from V and 2 bases from J, the gap between germline ends came to 3 bases. The CDR3 region has the DNA TGCAGTGCTAGAGACCACACAGATACGCAGTATTTT. Amino acids: CSARDHTDTQYF.

V usage is TRBV4-1 and J usage is TRBJ1-6; tentatively, D is TRBD1 (6 bases). This CDR3 region has 17 residues. Between the trimmed V and J ends, which lost 0 bases and 7 bases, there was a span of 16 bases. Germline CDR1 and CDR2: MGHRA and YSYEKL. For the CDR3, the DNA is TGCGCCAGCAGCCAAGAAGGGACATTCGTATCCAATTCACCCCTCCACTTT. Translated, it gives CASSQEGTFVSNSPLHF.

This clonotype has at least ten counts. Germline is not matched at one junction end, which may reflect a read error. The genes are TRBV4-1 and TRBJ1-5; 8 bases align to TRBD1. CDR3 length: 15 amino acids. Germline V CDR1 and CDR2: MGHRA, YSYEKL. CDR3 region: CASSLGTGSNQPQHF. CDR3 nucleotide sequence: TGTGCCAGCAGCTTAGGGACAGGATCTAATCAGCCCCAGCATTTT.

This chain connects TRBV28 to TRBJ1-3, with D perhaps matching TRBD1 (6 bases). CDR3 size: 13 residues. The germline V and J ends were trimmed by 10 bases and 4 bases, with 14 bases remaining between them. CDR1 and CDR2 (germline): MDHEN, SYDVKM. The CDR3 nucleotides read TGTGCCACCATACAGGGAACCGGAAACACCATATATTTT. Amino acid sequence: CATIQGTGNTIYF.

This clonotype showed up just a few times. This chain joins TRBV20-1 and TRBJ1-1; D gene uncertain. This CDR3 is built from 12 residues. Trimming left V 3 bases short and J 3 bases short, with 8 bases between. Germline CDR1 and CDR2: DFQATT and SNEGSKA (reference sequence). CDR3 residues: CSASSPDTEAFF. The DNA for the CDR3 is TGCAGTGCTAGTTCGCCGGACACTGAAGCTTTCTTT.